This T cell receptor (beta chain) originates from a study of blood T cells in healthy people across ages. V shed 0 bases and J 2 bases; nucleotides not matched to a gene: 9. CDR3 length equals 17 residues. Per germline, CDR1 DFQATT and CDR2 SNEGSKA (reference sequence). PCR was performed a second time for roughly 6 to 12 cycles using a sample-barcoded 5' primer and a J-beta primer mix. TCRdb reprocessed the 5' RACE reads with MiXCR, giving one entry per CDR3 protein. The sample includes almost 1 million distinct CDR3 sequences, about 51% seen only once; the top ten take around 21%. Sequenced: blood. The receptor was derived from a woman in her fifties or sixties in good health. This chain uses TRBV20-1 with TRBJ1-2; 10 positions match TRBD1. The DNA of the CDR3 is TGCAGTGCTAGAGATGGGAGAGGGGACAGGGGAAACTATGGCTACACCTTC. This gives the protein CSARDGRGDRGNYGYTF.